This T cell receptor beta chain was sequenced during a study of T-cell memory formation after mild COVID-19. Study-wide results and caveats: Clones contracting over day 15 to 85 were CD4/CD8 balanced, with later expanders leaning CD4+. Cross-reactive memory seemingly joined, as some responding clones were found in pre-infection memory. Clonal second-wave expansions that peaked on day 37 had unconfirmed SARS-CoV-2 specificity.

The germline gives CDR1 SEHNR, CDR2 FQNEAQ (reference sequence). There are 13 residues in the CDR3. V lost 6 bases, J lost 5 bases, and 6 bases stayed unmatched. The table lists this clonotype with a few counts. No antigen is known for it. TCRdb passed the 5' RACE reads through MiXCR, listing each CDR3 protein once. The top ten hold 8.4% of the sample, which has about 600,000 distinct CDR3 sequences, about 20% seen once. The chain combines TRBV7-9 with TRBJ2-7, with 8 nucleotides matching TRBD1. The receptor comes from an adult woman who had mild COVID-19 (a few samples of this study predate the infection). Cell type and time point are not known. Sample: PBMCs or a T cell subset sorted from them (not recorded which). The CDR3 sequence is CASREGQENEQYF. The CDR3 DNA reads as TGTGCCAGCAGGGAGGGACAGGAGAACGAGCAGTACTTC.